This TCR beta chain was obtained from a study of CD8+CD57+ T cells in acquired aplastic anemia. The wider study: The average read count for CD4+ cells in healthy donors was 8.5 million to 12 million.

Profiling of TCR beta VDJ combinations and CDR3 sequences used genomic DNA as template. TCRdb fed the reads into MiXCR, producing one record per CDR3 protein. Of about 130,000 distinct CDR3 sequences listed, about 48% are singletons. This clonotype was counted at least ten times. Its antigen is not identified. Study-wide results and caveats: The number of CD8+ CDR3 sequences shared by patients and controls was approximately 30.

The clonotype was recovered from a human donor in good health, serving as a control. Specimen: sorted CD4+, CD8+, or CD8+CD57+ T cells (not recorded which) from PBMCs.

The CDR3 protein is CASSSLLDSKNNEQFF. CDR3 in DNA: TGTGCCAGCAGTTCATTATTGGACAGCAAAAACAATGAGCAGTTCTTC. The chain carries TRBV11-2 and TRBJ2-1; maybe TRBD1 (6 bases). Trimming removed 6 bases from V and 5 bases from J, with 20 bases in between. The CDR3 has 16 amino acids. Germline CDR1 is SGHAT and CDR2 is FQNNGV.